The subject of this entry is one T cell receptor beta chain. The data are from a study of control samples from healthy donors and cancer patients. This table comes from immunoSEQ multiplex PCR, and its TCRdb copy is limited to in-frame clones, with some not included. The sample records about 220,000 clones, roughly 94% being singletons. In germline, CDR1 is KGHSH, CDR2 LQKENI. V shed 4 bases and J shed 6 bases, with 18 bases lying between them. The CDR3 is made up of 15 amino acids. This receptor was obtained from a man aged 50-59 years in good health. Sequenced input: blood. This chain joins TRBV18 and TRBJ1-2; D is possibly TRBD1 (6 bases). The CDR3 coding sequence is TGTGCCAGCTCACAGAATACAGGGTCCAGGGATGGCTACACCTTC. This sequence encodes CASSQNTGSRDGYTF.